The source of this TCR beta chain is a study of shared clonotypes between healthy human individuals. CDR1 GTSNPN and CDR2 SVGIG come from the germline V gene (reference sequence). The CDR3 sequence is 13 residues long. Deletions cut 2 bases from V and 4 bases from J, with 11 bases between. The repertoire was sequenced with immunoSEQ multiplex PCR; TCRdb's copy has only in-frame clones and lacks some. The top ten hold approximately 0.37% of the sample, which has about 2.4 million clones, under 95% seen once. The source material was naive CD4+ T cells from PBMCs. Subset meaning: CD45RA+ positively selected. The chain couples TRBV30 to TRBJ1-2, with D possibly matching TRBD1 (6 bases). This sequence originates from a man between 18 and 29 years old in good health. Some clones in this sample may be carry-over from other donors' samples. In DNA form, the CDR3 reads TGTGCCTGGAGTCCGATGGACAGCTATGGCTACACCTTC. As protein: CAWSPMDSYGYTF.